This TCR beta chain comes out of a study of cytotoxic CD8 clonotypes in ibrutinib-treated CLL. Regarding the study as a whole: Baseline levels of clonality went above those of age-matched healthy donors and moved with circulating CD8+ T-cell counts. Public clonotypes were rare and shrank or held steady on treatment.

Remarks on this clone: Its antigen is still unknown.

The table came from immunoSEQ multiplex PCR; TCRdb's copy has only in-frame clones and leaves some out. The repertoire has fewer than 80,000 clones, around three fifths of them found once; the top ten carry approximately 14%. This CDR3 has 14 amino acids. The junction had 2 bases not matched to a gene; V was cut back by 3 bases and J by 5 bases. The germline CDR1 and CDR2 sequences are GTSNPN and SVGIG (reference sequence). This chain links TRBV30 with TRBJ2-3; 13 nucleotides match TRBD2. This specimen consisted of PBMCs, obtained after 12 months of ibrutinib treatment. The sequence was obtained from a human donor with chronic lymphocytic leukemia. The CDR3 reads CAWSRTSGRDTQYF. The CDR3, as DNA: TGTGCCTGGAGCCGGACTAGCGGGAGAGATACGCAGTATTTT.